The TCR beta chain described here comes from a study of blood T cell repertoires in COVID-19. Some clones are missing from TCRdb's copy, which holds only in-frame ones; the method was immunoSEQ multiplex PCR. Of some 130,000 clones in the sample, 60% to 80% were seen once. This clone appeared a single time. The sample was peripheral blood. The source is a man aged 60-69 years who had recovered from COVID-19.

Here the CDR3 DNA reads TGCGCCAGCAGCCAAGTCGCCGGGACAGGGGGGCTCCACGCTTTCTTT. Encoded protein: CASSQVAGTGGLHAFF. This chain uses TRBV4-3 with TRBJ1-1, with 11 bases that match TRBD1. The V gene's germline CDR1 is LGHNA and CDR2 YSLEER. Trimming cost V 1 base and J 11 bases; bases outside gene matches: 12. The CDR3 sequence is 16 residues long.